What follows are 30 T cell receptor beta chains derived from one specimen sequenced in a study of control samples from healthy donors and cancer patients. TCRdb's copy holds only in-frame clones and misses some; the assay was immunoSEQ multiplex PCR. The sample includes about 98,000 clones, 70% to 80% of them seen just once. Sequences were obtained from blood. Source of these receptors: a woman in her twenties or thirties in good health.

The J gene is TRBJ2-7, the V gene TRBV7-2; D not certain. Germline CDR1 and CDR2: SGHTA and FQGNSA. The CDR3 has 11 residues. Trimming took off 2 bases at V and 5 bases at J, with 4 bases between the two ends. The chain's CDR3 is CASSLIDEQYF. DNA for the CDR3: TGTGCCAGCAGCTTAATTGACGAGCAGTACTTC.

This sequence joins TRBV15 and TRBJ1-1, with 10 bases fitting TRBD1. The CDR3 runs to 18 residues. Germline V gives CDR1 LNHNV, CDR2 YYDKDF (reference sequence). J gave up 0 bases and V 2 bases, and 9 bases lay outside the gene matches. DNA of the CDR3: TGTGCCACCAGCAGACCCGGGACAGGGGTCGGTATGAACACTGAAGCTTTCTTT. This sequence encodes CATSRPGTGVGMNTEAFF.

About this clone itself: Other DNA sequences in the same sample also yield this CDR3. This sequence joins TRBV5-1 and TRBJ2-5; D may be TRBD2 (7 bases). From germline, CDR1 is SGHRS and CDR2 YFSETQ. This CDR3 is built from 14 residues. V gave up 0 bases and J gave up 5 bases, with 11 bases separating them. The CDR3 DNA reads as TGCGCCAGCAGCTTGGGGGGGGGCCGTGAGACCCAGTACTTC. Its protein is CASSLGGGRETQYF. The variable domain in full, with the rest retrieved from reference TRBV5-1 and TRBJ2-5, is KAGVTQTPRYLIKTRGQQVTLSCSPISGHRSVSWYQQTPGQGLQFLFEYFSETQRNKGNFPGRFSGRQFSNSRSEMNVSTLELGDSALYLCASSLGGGRETQYFGPGTRLLVL.

CDR3 residues: CASSLVGRSVTEAFF. The DNA of the CDR3 is TGTGCCAGCAGCTTGGTGGGGCGCTCAGTCACTGAAGCTTTCTTT. This chain uses TRBV5-4 with TRBJ1-1, with D maybe TRBD1 (5 bases). Germline CDR1 reads SGHNT; CDR2 reads YYREEE (reference sequence). Trimming stripped 0 bases from V and 4 bases from J, with 13 bases between. This CDR3 has 15 amino acids.

The V gene is TRBV18, the J gene TRBJ2-7; possibly TRBD2 for D (5 bases). Trimming shortened V by 1 base and J by 6 bases, and 10 bases separated the two germline ends. The germline gives CDR1 KGHSH, CDR2 LQKENI. The CDR3 runs 13 residues. CDR3 in amino acids: CASSPRRGGEQYF. CDR3 nucleotides: TGTGCCAGCTCACCACGACGAGGAGGCGAGCAGTACTTC.

The table lists this clone with a count of one. The genes are TRBV19 and TRBJ1-6; D ambiguous. This CDR3 contains 13 residues. CDR1 LNHDA and CDR2 SQIVND come from the germline V gene (reference sequence). Trimming took off 6 bases at V and 7 bases at J, with 10 bases between the two ends. CDR3 sequence (DNA): TGTGCCAGTAGCCCGACGGCGAATTCACCCCTCCACTTT. Amino acid sequence: CASSPTANSPLHF.

The chain joins TRBV12-3 or TRBV12-4 to TRBJ1-3, with D unresolved. V gave up 3 bases and J gave up 5 bases, with 2 bases separating them. CDR3 length equals 11 residues. The CDR3 region is CASSLRNTIYF. The CDR3 DNA reads TGTGCCAGCAGTTTGAGAAACACCATATATTTT.

This sequence joins TRBV5-4 and TRBJ2-2; 11 bases agree with TRBD1. V lost 1 base and J lost 7; bases outside the gene matches: 3. Looked up from germline, CDR1 is SGHNT and CDR2 is YYREEE (reference sequence). The CDR3 is made up of 15 amino acids. The CDR3 region is CASSLWTGGNGELFF. The CDR3 coding sequence is TGTGCCAGCAGCTTGTGGACAGGGGGCAACGGGGAGCTGTTTTTT.

The chain combines TRBV12-5 with TRBJ2-7, with TRBD2 matching 15 bases. CDR1 and CDR2 (germline): LGHNT, FRNRAP. This CDR3 spans 16 amino acids. J lost 0 bases, V lost 6 bases, and 3 bases had no gene match. CDR3 bases: TGTGCTAGTGGATGGACTAGCGGGGGGGCCTCCTACGAGCAGTACTTC. Translation gives CASGWTSGGASYEQYF.

The V and J genes are TRBV7-9 and TRBJ2-3, with 7 bases lining up with TRBD1. The CDR3 sequence is 17 residues long. J lost 1 base, V lost 4 bases, and 11 bases had no gene match. Germline V CDR1 and CDR2: SEHNR, FQNEAQ (reference sequence). CDR3 sequence reads: CASSWGQQVLGTDTQYF. The DNA of the CDR3 is TGTGCCAGCAGCTGGGGACAGCAAGTTCTCGGCACAGATACGCAGTATTTT.

V usage is TRBV18 and J usage is TRBJ2-4, with 10 bases fitting TRBD1. V trimming: 4 bases; J trimming: 0 bases; junction bases outside the gene matches: 3. This CDR3 region has 16 residues. Germline lookup yields CDR1 KGHSH and CDR2 LQKENI. The CDR3 is CASSLTGGEAKNIQYF. The CDR3, as DNA: TGTGCCAGCTCACTGACAGGGGGCGAAGCCAAAAACATTCAGTACTTC.

The chain carries TRBV15 and TRBJ2-5; D may be TRBD1 (5 bases). This CDR3 comprises 13 residues. Germline V gene lookup returns CDR1 LNHNV and CDR2 YYDKDF (reference sequence). The V and J ends lost 5 bases and 2 bases respectively, with 9 bases between them. The CDR3 nucleotides are TGTGCCACCAGCTGGTCAGGGCAAGAGACCCAGTACTTC. Residues: CATSWSGQETQYF. Drawing the rest from reference TRBV15 and TRBJ2-5, the complete variable domain is DAMVIQNPRYQVTQFGKPVTLSCSQTLNHNVMYWYQQKSSQAPKLLFHYYDKDFNNEADTPDNFQSRRPNTSFCFLDIRSPGLGDTAMYLCATSWSGQETQYFGPGTRLLVL.

V usage is TRBV6-1 and J usage is TRBJ1-2, with TRBD1 as a possible D gene (6 bases). The germline V and J ends were trimmed by 2 bases and 4 bases, with 14 bases remaining between them. In germline, CDR1 is MNHNS, CDR2 SASEGT. The CDR3 is 15 amino acids. CDR3 sequence: CASSETYQQGYGYTF. DNA of the CDR3: TGTGCCAGCAGTGAAACGTACCAACAGGGCTATGGCTACACCTTC.

The V and J genes are TRBV7-6 and TRBJ1-1, with D maybe TRBD1 (5 bases). This CDR3 is 13 amino acids long. Germline V gene sequence: CDR1 SGHVS, CDR2 FNYEAQ. V lost 1 base to trimming and J lost 4 bases, with 7 bases between them. The chain's CDR3 is CASSLGGGTEAFF. In nucleotides, the CDR3 is TGTGCCAGCAGCTTAGGGGGGGGCACTGAAGCTTTCTTT. The full variable domain, completed using reference TRBV7-6 and TRBJ1-1, is GAGVSQSPRYKVTKRGQDVALRCDPISGHVSLYWYRQALGQGPEFLTYFNYEAQQDKSGLPNDRFSAERPEGSISTLTIQRTEQRDSAMYRCASSLGGGTEAFFGQGTRLTVV.

The rearrangement joins TRBV2 to TRBJ1-1; 7 nucleotides agree with TRBD1. The CDR3 extends over 14 amino acids. The junction had 8 bases not matched to a gene; V was cut back by 7 bases and J by 3 bases. Germline V gene lookup returns CDR1 SNHLY and CDR2 FYNNEI. In DNA form, the CDR3 reads TGTGCCAGCACTAAGAACAGGGGCGACACTGAAGCTTTCTTT. As protein: CASTKNRGDTEAFF. Complete variable domain (other parts from reference TRBV2 and TRBJ1-1): EPEVTQTPSHQVTQMGQEVILRCVPISNHLYFYWYRQILGQKVEFLVSFYNNEISEKSEIFDDQFSVERPDGSNFTLKIRSTKLEDSAMYFCASTKNRGDTEAFFGQGTRLTVV.

This clone has just a few counts. The genes are TRBV12-5 and TRBJ2-3, with D possibly being TRBD1 (5 bases). The V gene's germline CDR1 is LGHNT and CDR2 FRNRAP. This CDR3 spans 15 amino acids. V lost 5 bases to trimming and J lost 3 bases, with 15 bases between them. The CDR3: CASGLPLPGTDTQYF. The CDR3 DNA is TGTGCTAGTGGTCTCCCACTACCAGGGACAGATACGCAGTATTTT.

This chain joins TRBV18 and TRBJ1-6, with 10 bases fitting TRBD1. The CDR3 is 16 amino acids. CDR1 is KGHSH and CDR2 is LQKENI in the germline V gene. The ends lost 3 bases at V and 10 bases at J; junction bases unmatched: 9. CDR3 protein: CASSPETGQGRSPLHF. The DNA of the CDR3 is TGTGCCAGCTCACCTGAGACGGGACAGGGGAGGTCACCCCTCCACTTT.

This clone showed up just a few times. The rearrangement joins TRBV2 to TRBJ2-3; 8 bases line up with TRBD2. Germline CDR1 and CDR2: SNHLY and FYNNEI. The CDR3 length is 16 residues. Trimming at V came to 1 base and at J to 2 bases, leaving 5 bases not matched to a gene. The CDR3 reads CASSEVSGGATDTQYF. The CDR3 DNA reads TGTGCCAGCAGTGAAGTATCCGGGGGGGCCACAGATACGCAGTATTTT.

The chain links TRBV7-9 to TRBJ1-1; the match to TRBD1 covers 8 bases. Germline V gene data show CDR1 as SEHNR and CDR2 as FQNEAQ (reference sequence). V was pared by 7 bases and J by 4 bases, with 8 bases of the junction left unmatched. This CDR3 spans 14 amino acids. The CDR3 nucleotides read TGTGCCAGCAATATGGACAGGGAGGGCACTGAAGCTTTCTTT. It translates to CASNMDREGTEAFF.

Here the CDR3 DNA reads TGTGCCAGCAGCTGTGCGGACAGGCCTATGAACACTGAAGCTTTCTTT. Protein product: CASSCADRPMNTEAFF. The chain couples TRBV7-9 to TRBJ1-1; TRBD1 agrees at 7 bases. CDR1 is SEHNR, CDR2 FQNEAQ, per germline (reference sequence). The CDR3 sequence is 16 residues long. The ends lost 4 bases at V and 0 bases at J; junction bases unmatched: 8.

This chain links TRBV6-6 with TRBJ2-7, with TRBD2 matching 9 bases. The trim removed 6 bases at V and 1 base at J, leaving 7 bases unmatched. The CDR3 is 15 residues long. Germline CDR1 MNHNY, CDR2 SVGAGI (reference sequence). The CDR3 loop reads CASRRGGATSYEQYF. The CDR3 DNA reads as TGTGCCAGCAGGCGGGGGGGCGCGACTTCCTACGAGCAGTACTTC.

This chain connects TRBV4-3 to TRBJ2-6, with no clear D. Germline V gene sequence: CDR1 LGHNA, CDR2 YSLEER. This CDR3 comprises 17 residues. The germline V and J ends were trimmed by 1 base and 2 bases, with 12 bases remaining between them. As DNA, the CDR3 is TGCGCCAGCAGCCAAGCCTTACCCAGGACTGGGGCCAACGTCCTGACTTTC. As protein: CASSQALPRTGANVLTF.

The chain has TRBV7-8 and TRBJ1-1; TRBD1 is a possible D gene (5 bases). Germline-derived CDR1 and CDR2 are SGHVS and FQNEAQ. The V gene lost 0 bases and the J gene lost 3 bases, with 8 bases spanning the gap. The CDR3 has 14 amino acids. In nucleotides, the CDR3 is TGTGCCAGCAGCTTAGCTTGGGGGGACACTGAAGCTTTCTTT. It is translated as CASSLAWGDTEAFF. The full variable domain, completed using reference TRBV7-8 and TRBJ1-1, is GAGVSQSPRYKVAKRGQDVALRCDPISGHVSLFWYQQALGQGPEFLTYFQNEAQLDKSGLPSDRFFAERPEGSVSTLKIQRTQQEDSAVYLCASSLAWGDTEAFFGQGTRLTVV.

The chain combines TRBV6-1 with TRBJ2-7; 7 bases agree with TRBD2. This CDR3 spans 15 amino acids. In germline, CDR1 is MNHNS, CDR2 SASEGT. Unmatched junction bases numbered 7, after V lost 2 bases and J lost 3 bases. CDR3 DNA sequence: TGTGCCAGCAGTGAAATGGCCGGGACTATCTACGAGCAGTACTTC. Translated, it gives CASSEMAGTIYEQYF.

The chain has TRBV5-8 and TRBJ1-6, with D perhaps TRBD1 (5 bases). V lost 1 base and J 6 bases, leaving 14 bases between the germline ends. Germline CDR1 reads SGHTS; CDR2 reads YDEGEE. This CDR3 region has 16 residues. As DNA, the CDR3 is TGTGCCAGCAGCTTGAGGACTGGGGGGTCTAATTCACCCCTCCACTTT. It encodes CASSLRTGGSNSPLHF.

The chain carries TRBV6-5 and TRBJ2-1; 9 bases line up with TRBD2. The CDR3 covers 16 residues. Per germline, CDR1 MNHEY and CDR2 SVGAGI. V was pared by 0 bases and J by 4 bases, with 4 bases of the junction left unmatched. The CDR3 DNA follows: TGTGCCAGCAGTTACTCTGCGGGGGGGACTTACAATGAGCAGTTCTTC. Translation: CASSYSAGGTYNEQFF.

For the CDR3, the DNA is TGTGCCACTCTCGCCGGGACTAGGAAAGCAGATACGCAGTATTTT. Encoded protein: CATLAGTRKADTQYF. This chain uses TRBV6-5 with TRBJ2-3; the match to TRBD2 covers 8 bases. Trimming at V came to 10 bases and at J to 4 bases, leaving 13 bases not matched to a gene. The CDR3 has 15 residues. The germline V gene encodes CDR1 MNHEY and CDR2 SVGAGI.

V is TRBV14 and J is TRBJ1-2; D ambiguous. With 0 bases removed from V and 0 bases from J, the gap between germline ends came to 5 bases. The germline CDR1 and CDR2 sequences are SGHDN and FVKESK. The CDR3 sequence is 14 residues long. CDR3 loop: CASSQDEANYGYTF. The CDR3 DNA is TGTGCCAGCAGCCAAGACGAAGCTAACTATGGCTACACCTTC.

The chain employs TRBV15 and TRBJ1-1, with D possibly being TRBD1 (5 bases). CDR3 size: 17 residues. CDR1 and CDR2 (germline): LNHNV, YYDKDF (reference sequence). Trimming cost V 0 bases and J 1 base, with 15 bases left between them. Here the CDR3 reads CATSRDWGVGQNTEAFF. CDR3 coding DNA: TGTGCCACCAGCAGAGATTGGGGGGTTGGGCAGAACACTGAAGCTTTCTTT.

CDR3 bases: TGTGCCAGCAGTCGGGACCGGACCACAGATACGCAGTATTTT. It yields the protein CASSRDRTTDTQYF. V and J are TRBV2 and TRBJ2-3, with D perhaps given as TRBD1 or TRBD2 (5 bases each). The CDR3 runs to 14 residues. Trimming shortened V by 5 bases and J by 2 bases, and 11 bases separated the two germline ends. Germline CDR1 and CDR2: SNHLY and FYNNEI.